Below, one TCR beta chain is given with its context. The antigen remains undetermined. It was with 60 Vbeta and 13 Jbeta primers that the PCR ran. Libraries were prepared by immunoSEQ multiplex PCR; TCRdb keeps only in-frame clonotypes and omits some of them. Of about 120,000 clones in the sample, about 80% were seen once. The V gene's germline CDR1 is LNHDA and CDR2 SQIVND (reference sequence). The CDR3 sequence is 15 residues long. V shed 8 bases and J 5 bases; nucleotides not matched to a gene: 12. Although they were nominally healthy when sampled, donors likely had unrecorded immune exposures. The sample originates from a study of cytomegalovirus exposure and HLA in healthy donors. Turning to the study itself: The study placed about four fifths of its approximately 380 genotyped donors in the Caucasian-associated ancestry cluster. General study points: The listing of 150 to 200 TCR beta chains classed them as cytomegalovirus-associated.

J is TRBJ2-5 and V is TRBV19; TRBD1 matches 9 bases. The sequenced sample consisted of PBMCs. This TCR derives from a woman under 30 in good health and CMV-seronegative. CDR3 coding DNA: TGTGCCAGTGGGACCGGGACAGGGATCGGGGAGACCCAGTACTTC. Residues: CASGTGTGIGETQYF.